The source of this T cell receptor beta chain is a study of blood T cell repertoires in COVID-19 (dated by TCRdb to the early 2020s). Study-wide context: Samples covering the acute and convalescent phases of COVID-19 were provided by collaborators in the United States, Italy and Spain. The dataset comprised deeply sampled blood TCRbeta repertoires from subjects exposed to, actively infected with, or recovered from COVID-19. Samples were obtained from the ongoing ImmuneRACE study (first 160 participants) and from 1,254 subjects provided by 6 global collaborators. Where HLA class I and class II types were available, the types were taken from metadata supplied by the sample provider, not from assay-based typing. The repertoires were released in a freely available public database meant as a resource for research on the immune response to SARS-CoV-2. Nearly every sample came with metadata listing a de-identified subject ID, COVID-19 status, age in years and sex. The material from the prospective study consisted of cDNA or gDNA derived from T cells, B-cell-depleted T cells, or PBMCs. Overall study outcomes, separate from this receptor: The amount of clinical and demographic metadata varied by source and participant and was provided uncurated.

Comment on this clone: Its antigen is not yet known. Base quality data are lacking; no much larger clone is found one base away.

The immunoSEQ Assay, a bias-controlled multiplex PCR, was used to amplify TCRbeta CDR3 regions from genomic DNA. Regarding the original processing steps: The number of nucleated cells in each sample was estimated from the amplification of reference gene primers within the assay. Sequence reads were collapsed and filtered to measure the absolute abundance of every unique TCRbeta CDR3 rearrangement. For each sample, productive Simpson clonality was calculated by taking the square root of Simpson's diversity index across productive rearrangements. TCRdb retrieved this table from immuneACCESS and kept in-frame rearrangements only. Not all clones are present; in checked studies, unresolved V genes account for under half, and no reason is known for the remainder. The V and J calls and clone size come from that table; D and trimming were worked out from the DNA. The sample records around 400,000 clones, over 80% of which are singletons. The ten largest clones take up about 5.4% of the sample.

In the prospective study, participants were roughly 18 to 95 years old, resided in about two dozen geographic areas of the United States, and were enrolled through a virtual design. In the prospective study, participants were assigned to cohorts based on the clinical history participants reported in a screening survey and a study questionnaire. Recovered participants in ImmuneRACE Cohort 3 were defined as having two consecutive negative NP/OP PCR tests, clearance from a healthcare professional, or resolution of symptoms. Mobile phlebotomists in the prospective study collected whole blood, serum and a nasopharyngeal or oropharyngeal swab from every participant. Additional blood draws and questionnaires over an approximately 2-month period could optionally be provided by prospective study participants. Prospective study blood samples were shipped either frozen or at room temperature before DNA extraction.

This TCR was recovered from a woman in her 50s who had recovered from COVID-19. Sequencing used PBMCs or T cells enriched from blood (not recorded which).

The CDR3 region has the sequence CASSLGLAASYNEQFF. The nucleotides read TGTGCCAGCAGCTTAGGGCTAGCGGCCTCCTACAATGAGCAGTTCTTC. The sequence links TRBV11-1 to TRBJ2-1, and 7 bases in between align with TRBD2. There are 16 amino acids in the CDR3, from cysteine to phenylalanine inclusive. The kept DNA is CDR3 alone, 48 bases in frame from the first base. CDR1 is given as SGHAT and CDR2 as FQDESV, both from the germline V gene (reference sequence). From V the trimming removes 1 base and from J it removes 0 bases, while the gene matches leave 3 bases of the junction unaccounted for. Beyond the CDR3, the reference TRBV11-1 and TRBJ2-1 genes provide the residues; the full variable domain reads: EAEVAQSPRYKITEKSQAVAFWCDPISGHATLYWYRQILGQGPELLVQFQDESVVDDSQLPKDRFSAERLKGVDSTLKIQPAELGDSAMYLCASSLGLAASYNEQFFGPGTRLTVL.